These 2 T cell receptor beta chains share one sample of origin, sequenced in a study of shared clonotypes between healthy human individuals. Here immunoSEQ multiplex PCR was the method, and the copy in TCRdb shows in-frame clones only, minus some. The repertoire holds around 580,000 clones, roughly 98% seen once, with 0.25% to 0.35% in the top ten. CD45RO-negative cells were positively selected for CCR7, leaving out terminally differentiated effector memory CD45RA+ cells. Material: naive CD8+ T cells sorted from blood. The receptors here all came from a young man in good health.

The chain recombines TRBV7-9 with TRBJ2-3, with TRBD2 identical over 8 bases. CDR1 and CDR2 from the germline V gene are SEHNR and FQNEAQ (reference sequence). Unmatched junction bases numbered 8, after V lost 8 bases and J lost 1 base. The CDR3 runs 15 residues. CDR3 DNA sequence: TGTGCCAGCCCGGGACTAGTCGAGGGCACAGATACGCAGTATTTT. The encoded protein is CASPGLVEGTDTQYF.

Notes on this clone: Other DNA sequences in this specimen translate into the identical CDR3. The chain joins TRBV2 to TRBJ1-1; D is uncertain. V was cut by 9 bases and J by 6 bases, with 11 bases left in between. The CDR3 sequence is 11 residues long. In germline, CDR1 is SNHLY, CDR2 FYNNEI. The CDR3 DNA follows: TGTGCCAGTTTTGGTGGCCCTGAAGCTTTCTTT. It translates to CASFGGPEAFF. Combining the CDR3 with reference TRBV2 and TRBJ1-1 gives the whole variable domain EPEVTQTPSHQVTQMGQEVILRCVPISNHLYFYWYRQILGQKVEFLVSFYNNEISEKSEIFDDQFSVERPDGSNFTLKIRSTKLEDSAMYFCASFGGPEAFFGQGTRLTVV.